This record looks at one TCR beta chain sequence and its context. Its antigen remains unidentified. Time point of the sample: 10-day in vitro stimulation with candidate neoantigen peptide 6. Sequenced by immunoSEQ multiplex PCR; TCRdb stores in-frame clones only, minus some. Counted here are 14,000 or so clones, around 87% occurring once; the ten biggest clones make up approximately 4.6%. J lost 6 bases, V lost 3 bases, and 10 bases had no gene match. The germline V gene has CDR1 SGDLS and CDR2 YYNGEE. The CDR3 sequence is 16 residues long. This entry belongs to a study of PD-1 blockade in mismatch repair-deficient tumors. Study-level results: After pembrolizumab, tumor-resident clones rose rapidly, then generally contracted before radiologic responses.

This clonotype originated in an adult with mismatch repair-deficient cancer. The chain combines TRBV9 with TRBJ2-1; 9 nucleotides agree with TRBD1. Specimen: cells cultured in vitro, collected from a patient treated with pembrolizumab. CDR3 amino acids: CASSGPGQGLVNEQFF. Written as DNA, the CDR3 is TGTGCCAGCAGCGGGCCGGGACAGGGTTTAGTCAATGAGCAGTTCTTC.